This entry concerns a single T cell receptor (beta chain). These data originate in a study of blood T cell repertoires in COVID-19. Study overall: Sources were T cells, B-cell-depleted T cells, or PBMCs; the material itself was cDNA or gDNA.

Germline V lookup: CDR1 SGHRS, CDR2 YFSETQ. The CDR3 is 14 amino acids. V shed 9 bases and J shed 2 bases, with 14 bases lying between them. The table came from immunoSEQ multiplex PCR; TCRdb's copy has only in-frame clones and leaves some out. Among around 100,000 clones listed, more than 80% were seen once. The receptor's source is a human donor in a cohort sampled during active COVID-19. The V and J genes are TRBV5-1 and TRBJ2-2; D possibly corresponds to TRBD1 (7 bases). The sequenced sample was peripheral blood. The DNA of the CDR3 is TGCGCCACCAAGGAGGGGGCAAACACCGGGGAGCTGTTTTTT. This translates into CATKEGANTGELFF.